This entry concerns a single T cell receptor beta chain. The data were taken from a study of blood T cell repertoires in COVID-19. Study as a whole: From T cells, B-cell-depleted T cells, or PBMCs came the material, which was cDNA or gDNA.

Clones were read by immunoSEQ multiplex PCR, and TCRdb kept only the in-frame ones, dropping some. The table has 250,000 or so clones, around nine tenths seen once. The CDR3 runs to 14 residues. The germline V and J ends were trimmed by 6 bases and 4 bases, with 15 bases remaining between them. Germline V lookup: CDR1 MNHNS, CDR2 SASEGT. Sequenced material: peripheral blood. The gene calls are TRBV6-1 and TRBJ1-2, with D possibly TRBD1 on 6 matching bases. This clonotype was obtained from a man in his thirties or forties with COVID-19, enrolled during active disease. DNA for the CDR3: TGTGCCAGCAGCTACTTGACAGGAGTCTATGGCTACACCTTC. Translation: CASSYLTGVYGYTF.